The T cell receptor (beta chain) under discussion was sequenced for a study of T cell responses to AZD1222 COVID-19 vaccine. About this clone itself: The antigen is unknown.

Broader study findings: Reportedly, nearly half of unique spike TCRs recognized epitopes outside B.1.351/B.1.1.7 mutations. Recipients of AZD1222 seropositive at baseline numbered only five or six. A mostly white British donor set with more females was recruited, and clonal diversity was possibly underestimated. There were repertoire samples only from the period after the peak T cell response.

The germline CDR1 and CDR2 sequences are MNHNS and SASEGT. The V and J ends lost 3 bases and 5 bases respectively, with 11 bases between them. This CDR3 has 14 residues. Sequencing used immunoSEQ multiplex PCR; TCRdb keeps in-frame clones, though not all of them. The sample includes some 130,000 clones, 93% of them seen just once. The clonotype originates from an adult in good health. V is TRBV6-1 and J is TRBJ2-1; D gene ambiguous. This material consisted of peripheral blood, taken on day 0 of AZD1222 vaccination. This chain's CDR3 is CASSESTVDNEQFF. CDR3 DNA: TGTGCCAGCAGTGAGTCCACAGTCGACAATGAGCAGTTCTTC.